What follows are 27 T cell receptor beta chains derived from one specimen sequenced in a study of spatial heterogeneity in lung cancer. Time point given: sample taken at primary tumor resection. Unsorted whole RNA of tumor, nontumor lung or frozen PBMC was sequenced. One entry per CDR3 protein results from TCRdb running MiXCR on the 5' RACE reads. The data contain just under 40,000 distinct CDR3 sequences, roughly 5.8% of them singletons. This specimen consisted of PBMCs, obtained at surgery. All receptors come from a male donor with early-stage non-small cell lung cancer.

This clonotype was observed a few times. V is TRBV12-3 or TRBV12-4 and J is TRBJ2-7; D remains ambiguous. The CDR3 is 13 amino acids. The V gene lost 4 bases and the J gene lost 4 bases, with 11 bases spanning the gap. In DNA form, the CDR3 reads TGTGCCAGCAGTTCCCCCACTAATTACGAGCAGTACTTC. It encodes CASSSPTNYEQYF.

This clonotype occurred many times. V is TRBV7-2 and J is TRBJ2-1, with D possibly matching TRBD1 (5 bases). The germline V gene encodes CDR1 SGHTA and CDR2 FQGNSA. With 3 bases removed from V and 3 bases from J, the gap between germline ends came to 12 bases. This CDR3 contains 15 residues. CDR3 sequence: CASSLVGALYNEQFF. CDR3 DNA sequence: TGTGCCAGCAGCTTGGTAGGGGCCCTCTACAATGAGCAGTTCTTC.

This clonotype was counted at least ten times. V is TRBV11-3 and J is TRBJ1-6, with unresolved D. The CDR3 is 12 residues long. The V end lost 3 bases, the J end lost 11 bases, and 8 bases lay between the germline ends. Germline V gene data show CDR1 as SGHNT and CDR2 as YENEEA. CDR3 region: CASSLGITPLHF. The CDR3 coding sequence is TGTGCCAGCAGCTTGGGGATTACACCCCTCCACTTT.

In its sample, this clonotype was seen many times. V usage is TRBV5-4 and J usage is TRBJ2-1, with 7 bases matching TRBD1. Germline V lookup: CDR1 SGHNT, CDR2 YYREEE (reference sequence). J lost 5 bases, V lost 5 bases, and 7 bases had no gene match. This CDR3 contains 14 residues. The CDR3 region is CASRQGVIDNEQFF. CDR3 bases: TGTGCCAGCAGGCAGGGGGTTATCGACAATGAGCAGTTCTTC. Together with reference TRBV5-4 and TRBJ2-1, the CDR3 gives the full variable domain: ETGVTQSPTHLIKTRGQQVTLRCSSQSGHNTVSWYQQALGQGPQFIFQYYREEENGRGNFPPRFSGLQFPNYSSELNVNALELDDSALYLCASRQGVIDNEQFFGPGTRLTVL.

This clonotype was counted ten times or more. The chain joins TRBV20-1 to TRBJ2-7, with D unresolved. Between the trimmed V and J ends, which lost 6 bases and 5 bases, there was a span of 11 bases. CDR3 length: 11 amino acids. The V gene's germline CDR1 is DFQATT and CDR2 SNEGSKA (reference sequence). In DNA, the CDR3 is TGCAGTGCCGCGGCGGTCCACGAGCAGTACTTC. Translation gives CSAAAVHEQYF.

The J gene is TRBJ1-2, the V gene TRBV7-3; D might be TRBD1 (6 bases). The CDR3 has 13 residues. With 3 bases removed from V and 6 bases from J, the gap between germline ends came to 11 bases. Germline V gene sequence: CDR1 SGHTA, CDR2 FQGTGA. The CDR3: CASSFGQFDGYTF. CDR3 nucleotides: TGTGCCAGCAGCTTCGGACAGTTCGATGGCTACACCTTC.

This clonotype turned up a few times. The chain uses TRBV11-1 and TRBJ2-5; no clear D gene. The CDR3 has 13 amino acids. The V gene lost 2 bases and the J gene lost 4 bases, with 8 bases spanning the gap. CDR1 is SGHAT, CDR2 FQDESV, per germline (reference sequence). The CDR3 sequence: CASSLSPAETQYF. CDR3 nucleotide sequence: TGTGCCAGCAGCTTATCCCCGGCAGAGACCCAGTACTTC. The full variable domain, rest sourced from reference TRBV11-1 and TRBJ2-5, is EAEVAQSPRYKITEKSQAVAFWCDPISGHATLYWYRQILGQGPELLVQFQDESVVDDSQLPKDRFSAERLKGVDSTLKIQPAELGDSAMYLCASSLSPAETQYFGPGTRLLVL.

In regard to this clonotype: A much larger clone differs from this one at a single base, so this may be a read error. This sequence joins TRBV11-2 and TRBJ1-1; unclear D gene. Germline CDR1 is SGHAT and CDR2 is FQNNGV. V was pared by 4 bases and J by 1 base, with 7 bases between. The CDR3 is 13 amino acids. CDR3 amino acids: CASSCHENTEAFF. The CDR3 coding sequence is TGTGCCAGCAGCTGTCATGAGAACACTGAAGCTTTCTTT.

This clonotype has a count of ten or more. The V and J genes are TRBV29-1 and TRBJ1-1; possible D gene TRBD1, 6 bases. Per germline, CDR1 SQVTM and CDR2 ANQGSEA. V was shortened by 2 bases and J by 6 bases, with 19 bases between the two germline ends. This CDR3 has 15 residues. CDR3 amino acids: CSVELGGFFPAEAFF. The CDR3 DNA reads TGCAGCGTTGAATTAGGGGGTTTCTTTCCGGCTGAAGCTTTCTTT.

The table lists this clonotype with many counts. The V call is TRBV7-2, the J call TRBJ1-2; D might be TRBD1 (5 bases). Germline CDR1 and CDR2: SGHTA and FQGNSA. The CDR3 is made up of 14 amino acids. The V end was cut by 5 bases, the J end by 8 bases, with 18 bases between. CDR3 sequence reads: CASSPMRGGRGYTF. CDR3 sequence (DNA): TGTGCCAGCAGCCCAATGAGGGGAGGAAGAGGCTACACCTTC.

This clonotype was picked up many times. The chain carries TRBV7-3 and TRBJ1-2, with a tentative D call TRBD1 (6 bases). The germline V and J ends were trimmed by 0 bases and 1 base, with 12 bases remaining between them. Germline V lookup: CDR1 SGHTA, CDR2 FQGTGA. This CDR3 comprises 16 residues. CDR3 amino acids: CASSLTGGPFNYGYTF. Written as DNA, the CDR3 is TGTGCCAGCAGCTTAACAGGGGGACCTTTTAACTATGGCTACACCTTC.

This clonotype was seen repeatedly, ten times or more. This chain links TRBV11-2 with TRBJ1-1, with D uncertain. The V gene lost 1 base and the J gene lost 6 bases, with 18 bases spanning the gap. The CDR3 contains 16 residues. CDR1 is SGHAT, CDR2 FQNNGV, per germline. CDR3 sequence (DNA): TGTGCCAGCAGCTTAGTCCGCCTCCGTAGTGGCTCTGAAGCTTTCTTT. As protein: CASSLVRLRSGSEAFF.

This clonotype was detected many times. The chain employs TRBV28 and TRBJ1-1, with D hard to call. V gave up 2 bases and J gave up 1 base, with 5 bases separating them. The germline CDR1 and CDR2 sequences are MDHEN and SYDVKM. The length of the CDR3 is 13 residues. The CDR3 reads CASSLIGNTEAFF. CDR3 in DNA: TGTGCCAGCAGTTTAATCGGGAACACTGAAGCTTTCTTT.

This clonotype came up many times. The chain is built from TRBV12-3 or TRBV12-4 and TRBJ1-5; possible D gene TRBD1, 6 bases. This CDR3 is built from 13 residues. Deletions cut 9 bases from V and 7 bases from J, with 16 bases between. The CDR3 loop reads CASTEGVGQPQHF. The CDR3 DNA follows: TGTGCCAGTACGGAGGGGGTCGGACAGCCCCAGCATTTT.

This clonotype was observed a few times. The chain couples TRBV30 to TRBJ2-5; 14 bases map to TRBD2. Germline V lookup: CDR1 GTSNPN, CDR2 SVGIG (reference sequence). The trim removed 5 bases at V and 5 bases at J, leaving 4 bases unmatched. This CDR3 comprises 14 residues. The CDR3 reads CAWGTSGGFETQYF. As DNA, the CDR3 is TGTGCCTGGGGGACTAGCGGGGGTTTCGAGACCCAGTACTTC.

The chain employs TRBV28 and TRBJ2-3; tentatively, D is TRBD2 (6 bases). The CDR3 sequence is 12 residues long. Germline CDR1 reads MDHEN; CDR2 reads SYDVKM. The ends were cut back, 6 bases at V and 9 bases at J, with 13 bases in the middle. The CDR3 region has the DNA TGTGCCAGCAGCCTGACTAGGGCGACGCAGTATTTT. This sequence encodes CASSLTRATQYF.

The chain carries TRBV6-5 and TRBJ2-1; a weak D match, TRBD2 (5 bases). V lost 6 bases and J 4 bases, leaving 7 bases between the germline ends. The CDR3 sequence is 12 residues long. Germline CDR1 is MNHEY and CDR2 is SVGAGI. DNA for the CDR3: TGTGCCAGCAGCCGGGGTTACAATGAGCAGTTCTTC. This gives the protein CASSRGYNEQFF.

The gene calls are TRBV4-2 and TRBJ2-7; TRBD2 matches at 9 bases. This CDR3 has 15 residues. Germline assignment: CDR1 LGHNA and CDR2 YNFKEQ. With 0 bases clipped from V and 5 bases from J, the junction kept 5 bases outside the gene matches. DNA of the CDR3: TGTGCCAGCAGCCAAGAAATGGCGGGGGGGGACGAGCAGTACTTC. Translating it yields CASSQEMAGGDEQYF.

This clonotype was picked up many times. This chain uses TRBV29-1 with TRBJ2-5; D is perhaps TRBD2 (6 bases). Germline assignment: CDR1 SQVTM and CDR2 ANQGSEA. This CDR3 is 13 amino acids long. Trimming cost V 4 bases and J 3 bases, with 12 bases left between them. Here the CDR3 DNA reads TGCAGCGTTGCCGGGACTCCAAAAGAGACCCAGTACTTC. It yields the protein CSVAGTPKETQYF. Looking up the rest from reference TRBV29-1 and TRBJ2-5 gives the full variable domain: SAVISQKPSRDICQRGTSLTIQCQVDSQVTMMFWYRQQPGQSLTLIATANQGSEATYESGFVIDKFPISRPNLTFSTLTVSNMSPEDSSIYLCSVAGTPKETQYFGPGTRLLVL.

In its sample, this clonotype was seen many times. The germline gene is not matched at one end of the junction; a read error may be the cause. The chain joins TRBV11-2 to TRBJ2-1; weak D call: TRBD2 (6 bases). The CDR3 totals 14 residues. Germline-derived CDR1 and CDR2 are SGHAT and FQNNGV. The chain's CDR3 is CASSSGSAGQNYLF. For the CDR3, the DNA is TGTGCCAGCAGCTCAGGGTCAGCGGGTCAAAACTATCTCTTC.

The sample holds many counts of this clonotype. The genes are TRBV7-2 and TRBJ1-1; 8 nucleotides line up with TRBD1. V lost 0 bases and J lost 4; bases outside the gene matches: 7. Germline values: CDR1 SGHTA, CDR2 FQGNSA. The length of the CDR3 is 16 residues. CDR3: CASSLAGQGRVTEAFF. CDR3 nucleotide sequence: TGTGCCAGCAGCTTAGCCGGACAGGGCAGGGTCACTGAAGCTTTCTTT.

This clonotype was detected many times. V is TRBV11-2 and J is TRBJ2-2, with a tentative D call TRBD2 (6 bases). Germline CDR1 and CDR2: SGHAT and FQNNGV. V lost 5 bases and J 4 bases, leaving 11 bases between the germline ends. The CDR3 covers 14 residues. CDR3 in amino acids: CASSGSGFTGELFF. The CDR3 DNA sequence: TGTGCCAGCAGCGGTAGCGGATTCACCGGGGAGCTGTTTTTT.

In this sample, this clonotype turned up a few times. The chain couples TRBV9 to TRBJ2-7, with a tentative D call TRBD1 (6 bases). Germline V gene lookup returns CDR1 SGDLS and CDR2 YYNGEE. Deletions cut 3 bases from V and 6 bases from J, with 16 bases between. CDR3 size: 14 residues. CDR3 DNA sequence: TGTGCCAGCAGCGCGCCCGGGACATCTTCCGAGCAGTACTTC. Amino acids: CASSAPGTSSEQYF.

This clonotype occurred a few times. The J gene is TRBJ2-3, the V gene TRBV5-6; no clear D. The V end lost 4 bases, the J end lost 6 bases, and 18 bases lay between the germline ends. Germline CDR1 is SGHDT and CDR2 is YYEEEE. The CDR3 is 15 residues long. CDR3 sequence reads: CASSGRPSLGDTQYF. The CDR3 DNA reads as TGTGCCAGCAGCGGGCGACCTTCCTTGGGGGATACGCAGTATTTT.

This clonotype has ten or more counts. The CDR3 loop reads CAWSGGGTDTQYF. The CDR3 nucleotides read TGTGCCTGGAGTGGTGGGGGCACAGATACGCAGTATTTT. The chain combines TRBV30 with TRBJ2-3, with unresolved D. CDR1 and CDR2 (germline): GTSNPN, SVGIG (reference sequence). CDR3 size: 13 residues. V lost 1 base and J lost 1, with 6 bases in between. Complete variable domain (other parts from reference TRBV30 and TRBJ2-3): SQTIHQWPATLVQPVGSPLSLECTVEGTSNPNLYWYRQAAGRGLQLLFYSVGIGQISSEVPQNLSASRPQDRQFILSSKKLLLSDSGFYLCAWSGGGTDTQYFGPGTRLTVL.

This clonotype was picked up many times. The CDR3 bases are TGTGCCAGCAGCCCACTCTCGGGGACCTACAATGAGCAGTTCTTC. This sequence encodes CASSPLSGTYNEQFF. This chain uses TRBV7-2 with TRBJ2-1; D might be TRBD2 (5 bases). The CDR3 runs 15 residues. Germline V gives CDR1 SGHTA, CDR2 FQGNSA. Trimming pared 5 bases from V and 2 bases from J, leaving 13 bases between.

A few counts support this clonotype. This chain joins TRBV5-1 and TRBJ2-2, with 8 bases lining up with TRBD1. The ends lost 0 bases at V and 1 base at J; junction bases unmatched: 2. This CDR3 has 16 amino acids. Per the germline V gene, CDR1 is SGHRS and CDR2 is YFSETQ. In nucleotides, the CDR3 is TGCGCCAGCAGCTTGGCAGGGGGCATGAACACCGGGGAGCTGTTTTTT. Protein sequence: CASSLAGGMNTGELFF.